This T cell receptor beta chain was identified in a study of blood T cell repertoires in COVID-19. On the study more broadly: Acute and convalescent COVID-19 specimens originated in the United States, Italy and Spain. PBMCs, B-cell-depleted T cells, or T cells provided the cDNA or gDNA that made up the material.

This clone appeared a single time. The CDR3 spans 13 residues. Trimming took 5 bases from V and 5 from J, leaving 10 bases between them. Looked up from germline, CDR1 is LGHDT and CDR2 is YNNKEL (reference sequence). Per the original methods: Amplification from reference gene primers served as the basis for estimated nucleated cell counts. Sequenced by immunoSEQ multiplex PCR; TCRdb stores in-frame clones only, minus some. V, J and clone size were drawn from that table, and D and trimming were deduced from the DNA. The sample contains roughly 200,000 clones, roughly 89% of which appear only once. This sequence originates from a man between 60 and 75 years old who had recovered from COVID-19. The sample taken for sequencing was peripheral blood. V and J are TRBV3-1 (or the pseudogene TRBV3-2) and TRBJ1-5; D uncertain. CDR3 coding DNA: TGTGCCAGCAGCACCCGGGAGGATCAGCCCCAGCATTTT. Its protein is CASSTREDQPQHF.